This TCR beta chain emerged from a study of T cells in Graves' hyperthyroidism and ophthalmopathy. Study in general: Blood was drawn when the patient was first diagnosed and still untreated.

The TCR beta CDR3 regions underwent amplification using RNA transcripts as the source. A first-round RT-PCR of the TCR CDR3 used the HTBI primer set. TCRdb processed the multiplex PCR reads anew with MiXCR; each CDR3 protein has one entry. The data show 300,000 to 400,000 distinct CDR3 sequences, about 13% seen once. Germline V gene sequence: CDR1 SGHDT, CDR2 YYEEEE. The CDR3 extends over 13 amino acids. V lost 2 bases, J lost 7 bases, and 13 bases lay in between. Newly diagnosed patients aged 18 to 65 had hyperthyroidism of under 2 months' duration. Material: blood. This rearrangement joins TRBV5-6 to TRBJ2-7, with a tentative D call TRBD1 (6 bases). This clonotype was sampled from a young woman with Graves' hyperthyroidism. The chain's CDR3 is CASSFVQGEEQYF. CDR3 DNA: TGTGCCAGCAGCTTTGTACAGGGAGAAGAGCAGTACTTC.